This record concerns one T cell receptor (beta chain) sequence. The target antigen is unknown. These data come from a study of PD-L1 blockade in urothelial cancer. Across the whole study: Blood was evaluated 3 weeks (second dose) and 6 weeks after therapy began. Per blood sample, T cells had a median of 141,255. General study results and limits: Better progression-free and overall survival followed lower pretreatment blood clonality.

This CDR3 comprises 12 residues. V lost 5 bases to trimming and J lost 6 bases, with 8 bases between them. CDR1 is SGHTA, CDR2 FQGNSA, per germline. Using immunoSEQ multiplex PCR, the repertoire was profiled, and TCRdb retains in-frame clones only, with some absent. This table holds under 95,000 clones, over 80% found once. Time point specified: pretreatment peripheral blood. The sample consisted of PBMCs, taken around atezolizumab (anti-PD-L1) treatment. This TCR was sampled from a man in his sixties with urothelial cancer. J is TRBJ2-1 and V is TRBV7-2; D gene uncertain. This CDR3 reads CASSLRLNEQFF. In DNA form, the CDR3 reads TGTGCCAGCAGCCTTAGACTCAATGAGCAGTTCTTC.